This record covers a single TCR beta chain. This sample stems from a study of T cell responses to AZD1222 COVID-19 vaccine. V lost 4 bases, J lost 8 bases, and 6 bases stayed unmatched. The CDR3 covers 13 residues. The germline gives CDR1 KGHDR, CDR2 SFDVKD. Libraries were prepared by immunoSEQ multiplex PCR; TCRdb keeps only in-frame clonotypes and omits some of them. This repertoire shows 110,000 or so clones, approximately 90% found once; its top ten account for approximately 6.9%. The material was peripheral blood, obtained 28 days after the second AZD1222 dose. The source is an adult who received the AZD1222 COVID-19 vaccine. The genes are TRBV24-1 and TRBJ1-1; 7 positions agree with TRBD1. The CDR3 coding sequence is TGTGCCACCAGTGACCCCGGACAGGCCGAAGCTTTCTTT. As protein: CATSDPGQAEAFF.